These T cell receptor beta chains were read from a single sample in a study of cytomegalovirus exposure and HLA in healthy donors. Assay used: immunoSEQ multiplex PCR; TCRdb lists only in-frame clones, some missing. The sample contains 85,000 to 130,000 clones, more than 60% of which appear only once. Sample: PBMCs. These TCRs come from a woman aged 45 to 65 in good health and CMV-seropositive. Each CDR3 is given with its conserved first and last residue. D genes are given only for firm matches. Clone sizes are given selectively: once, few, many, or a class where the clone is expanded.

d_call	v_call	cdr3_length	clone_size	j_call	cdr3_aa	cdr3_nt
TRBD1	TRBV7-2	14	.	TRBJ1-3	CASSLAGQVDTIYF	TGTGCCAGCAGCTTAGCAGGACAGGTGGACACCATATATTTT
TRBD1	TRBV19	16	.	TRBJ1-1	CASSSGQGATNTEAFF	TGTGCCAGTAGTAGTGGACAGGGGGCGACGAACACTGAAGCTTTCTTT
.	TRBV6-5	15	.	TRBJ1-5	CASSYSALMNQPQHF	TGTGCCAGCAGTTACAGCGCACTTATGAATCAGCCCCAGCATTTT
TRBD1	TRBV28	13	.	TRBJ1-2	CASSLTGGYGYTF	TGTGCCAGCAGTTTAACAGGGGGGTATGGCTACACCTTC
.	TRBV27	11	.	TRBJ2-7	CASSFGYEQYF	TGTGCCAGCAGTTTCGGGTACGAGCAGTACTTC
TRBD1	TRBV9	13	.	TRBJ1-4	CASQGGPNEKLFF	TGTGCCAGCCAGGGGGGCCCGAATGAAAAACTGTTTTTT
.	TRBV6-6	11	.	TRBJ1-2	CASRDYYGYTF	TGTGCCAGCCGGGACTACTATGGCTACACCTTC
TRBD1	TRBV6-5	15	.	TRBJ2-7	CASRSTGLVLYEQYF	TGTGCCAGCAGATCGACAGGGTTGGTGTTGTACGAGCAGTACTTC
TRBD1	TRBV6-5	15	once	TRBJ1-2	CASRFSGTGAYGYTF	TGTGCCAGCAGGTTTTCCGGGACAGGGGCCTATGGCTACACCTTC
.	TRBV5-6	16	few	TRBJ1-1	CASSGGLFLRNTEAFF	TGTGCCAGCAGCGGGGGACTATTCCTTCGGAACACTGAAGCTTTCTTT
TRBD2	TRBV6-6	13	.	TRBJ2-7	CASSTGGSYEQYF	TGTGCCAGCAGTACGGGAGGGTCCTACGAGCAGTACTTC
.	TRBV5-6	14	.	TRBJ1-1	CASSFPQGNTEAFF	TGTGCCAGCAGCTTCCCACAGGGTAACACTGAAGCTTTCTTT
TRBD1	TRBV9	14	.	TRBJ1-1	CASSSRTGSGEAFF	TGTGCCAGCAGCTCCAGGACAGGGTCTGGTGAAGCTTTCTTT
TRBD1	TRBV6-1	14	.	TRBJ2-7	CASSETGTSYEQYF	TGTGCCAGCAGTGAGACAGGGACCTCCTACGAGCAGTACTTC
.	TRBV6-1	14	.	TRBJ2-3	CASSEETSTDTQYF	TGTGCCAGCAGTGAAGAGACTAGCACAGATACGCAGTATTTT
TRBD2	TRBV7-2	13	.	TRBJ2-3	CASSLAGGDTQYF	TGTGCCAGCAGCTTAGCGGGGGGGGATACGCAGTATTTT
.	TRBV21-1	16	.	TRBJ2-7	CASSNRAGTYRGEQYF	TGTGCCAGCAGCAATCGGGCGGGGACCTACCGCGGCGAGCAGTACTTC
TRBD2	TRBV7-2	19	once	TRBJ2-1	CASSRNLAGGRYAPNEQFF	TGTGCCAGCAGCCGCAACCTAGCGGGGGGACGCTATGCTCCTAATGAGCAGTTCTTC
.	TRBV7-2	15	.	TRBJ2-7	CASTLGALSPRGQYF	TGTGCCAGCACCCTAGGGGCCCTGTCCCCCCGCGGGCAGTACTTC
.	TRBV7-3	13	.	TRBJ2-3	CASSFNRGDTQYF	TGTGCCAGCAGTTTTAACCGGGGAGATACGCAGTATTTT
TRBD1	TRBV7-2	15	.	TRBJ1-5	CASSSGTGRDQPQHF	TGTGCCAGCAGCTCCGGGACAGGGCGCGATCAGCCCCAGCATTTT
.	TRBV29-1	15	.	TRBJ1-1	CSVEGWGRKGTEAFF	TGCAGCGTTGAAGGGTGGGGGCGGAAAGGCACTGAAGCTTTCTTT
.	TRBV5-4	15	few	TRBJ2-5	CASSTSTRKQETQYF	TGTGCCAGCAGCACATCGACTAGGAAACAAGAGACCCAGTACTTC